The 8 T cell receptor beta chains listed next were all sequenced from one sample in a study of T cell repertoires in cytomegalovirus infection. These TCRs are of unknown antigen specificity. TCRdb passed the reads through MiXCR, listing each CDR3 protein once. Of approximately 270,000 distinct CDR3 sequences listed, around 20% were seen once; the top ten hold roughly 20%. The sequencing used cultured PBMCs, collected from culture after CMV antigen stimulation. These receptors originate from a human donor in good health (CMV status not recorded). Some clones in this sample may be carry-over from other donors' samples.

This clonotype was counted many times. The rearrangement links TRBV7-2 to TRBJ2-1; tentatively, D is TRBD1 (6 bases). The CDR3 covers 12 residues. Looked up from germline, CDR1 is SGHTA and CDR2 is FQGNSA. Trimming cost V 2 bases and J 10 bases, with 9 bases left between them. CDR3: CASSLSGTEQFF. CDR3 bases: TGTGCCAGCAGCTTATCCGGGACAGAGCAGTTCTTC.

This clonotype showed up just a few times. V is TRBV6-2 or TRBV6-3 and J is TRBJ2-7, with TRBD1 identical over 8 bases. The V and J ends lost 0 bases and 1 base, in that order; junction bases with no gene match: 2. The CDR3 has 15 residues. Per germline, CDR1 MNHEY and CDR2 SVGEGT. As DNA, the CDR3 is TGTGCCAGCAGTTACTCTAACAGGGGGTCCTACGAGCAGTACTTC. Its translation is CASSYSNRGSYEQYF.

In this sample, this clonotype turned up many times. The V gene is TRBV5-5, the J gene TRBJ2-1; D might be TRBD1 (5 bases). The V end lost 1 base, the J end lost 10 bases, and 21 bases lay between the germline ends. Germline CDR1 and CDR2: SGHKS and YYEKEE (reference sequence). This CDR3 contains 16 residues. The CDR3 region has the DNA TGTGCCAGCAGCTTGAGGGGTCGGGTGTGGGGCGGAGAGCAGTTCTTC. Protein sequence: CASSLRGRVWGGEQFF.

This clonotype has ten or more counts. This chain connects TRBV7-2 to TRBJ1-1, with TRBD1 matching over 8 bases. This CDR3 has 17 amino acids. J gave up 6 bases and V 0 bases, and 12 bases lay outside the gene matches. Germline-derived CDR1 and CDR2 are SGHTA and FQGNSA. This CDR3 is CASSLAVGVRGPAEAFF. As DNA, the CDR3 is TGTGCCAGCAGCTTAGCTGTTGGGGTCAGGGGGCCCGCTGAAGCTTTCTTT.

J is TRBJ2-1 and V is TRBV12-3 or TRBV12-4; D unresolved. Trimming pared 3 bases from V and 10 bases from J, leaving 16 bases between. The CDR3 totals 14 residues. The DNA of the CDR3 is TGTGCCAGCAGTTTTGGGCCAATCGGGCGGGAGCAGTTCTTC. This codes for CASSFGPIGREQFF.

This clonotype has at least ten counts. The J gene is TRBJ1-2, the V gene TRBV2; a possible D gene is TRBD1 (5 bases). This CDR3 has 15 residues. CDR1 is SNHLY and CDR2 is FYNNEI in the germline V gene. V dropped 6 bases and J dropped 8 bases, with 22 bases sitting between them. The CDR3, as DNA: TGTGCCAGCAGCATGAAAGGCGACAGCTTAAGAGGCTACACCTTC. It codes for CASSMKGDSLRGYTF.

This clonotype was seen a handful of times. The chain combines TRBV7-8 with TRBJ2-7; tentatively, D is TRBD1 or TRBD2 (7 bases each). This CDR3 is built from 17 residues. Trimming cost V 1 base and J 6 bases, with 22 bases left between them. Germline V gene data show CDR1 as SGHVS and CDR2 as FQNEAQ. CDR3 in amino acids: CASSLVRGEGASGEQYF. CDR3 nucleotide sequence: TGTGCCAGCAGCTTAGTAAGGGGGGAGGGGGCTAGCGGCGAGCAGTACTTC.

The J gene is TRBJ2-7, the V gene TRBV2; possible D gene TRBD1, 6 bases. Germline values: CDR1 SNHLY, CDR2 FYNNEI. Trimming left V 7 bases short and J 2 bases short, with 15 bases between. This CDR3 is 14 amino acids long. CDR3 residues: CASNNDRTAYEQYF. CDR3 coding DNA: TGTGCCAGCAATAACGACAGGACGGCCTACGAGCAGTACTTC.